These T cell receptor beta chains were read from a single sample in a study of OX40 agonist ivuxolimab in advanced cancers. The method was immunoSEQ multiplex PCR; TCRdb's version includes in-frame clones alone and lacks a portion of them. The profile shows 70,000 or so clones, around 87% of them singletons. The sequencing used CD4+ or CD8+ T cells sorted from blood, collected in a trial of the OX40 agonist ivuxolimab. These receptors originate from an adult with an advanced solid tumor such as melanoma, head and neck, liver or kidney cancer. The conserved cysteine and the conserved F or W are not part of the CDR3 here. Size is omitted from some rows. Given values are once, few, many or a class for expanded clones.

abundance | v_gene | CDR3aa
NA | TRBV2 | ASSYREWNTIY
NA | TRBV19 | ASSRLAGSYEQY
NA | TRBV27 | ASSFLSGRPNQPQH
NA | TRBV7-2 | ASSQSGLGSNQPQH
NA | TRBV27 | ASSLGSGSRTDTQY
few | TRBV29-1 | SVRTGLYYEQY
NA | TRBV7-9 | ASSYRLTWSTEAF
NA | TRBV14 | ASSHLQGIQPQH
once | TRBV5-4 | ASSLKTDLNTGELF
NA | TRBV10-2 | ASTPRLAGVSEQF
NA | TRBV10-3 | AISEGPEKLF
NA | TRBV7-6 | ASSPDRGQPQH
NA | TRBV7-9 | ASSFRTDHGYT
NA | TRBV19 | ASSQNRRGNSYEQY
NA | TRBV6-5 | ASRTRLAGGGEQF
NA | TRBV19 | ASMDVAGGLQETQY